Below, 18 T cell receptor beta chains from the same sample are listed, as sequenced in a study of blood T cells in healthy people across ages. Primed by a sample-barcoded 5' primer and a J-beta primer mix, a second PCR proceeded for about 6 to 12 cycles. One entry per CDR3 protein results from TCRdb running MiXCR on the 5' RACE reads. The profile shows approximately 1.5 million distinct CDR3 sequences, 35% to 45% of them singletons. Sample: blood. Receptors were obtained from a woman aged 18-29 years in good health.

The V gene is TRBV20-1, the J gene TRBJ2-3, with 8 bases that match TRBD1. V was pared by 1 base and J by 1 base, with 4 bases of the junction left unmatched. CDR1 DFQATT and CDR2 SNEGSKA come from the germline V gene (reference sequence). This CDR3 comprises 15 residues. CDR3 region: CSARAMGQGTDTQYF. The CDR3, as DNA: TGCAGTGCTAGAGCTATGGGACAGGGCACAGATACGCAGTATTTT.

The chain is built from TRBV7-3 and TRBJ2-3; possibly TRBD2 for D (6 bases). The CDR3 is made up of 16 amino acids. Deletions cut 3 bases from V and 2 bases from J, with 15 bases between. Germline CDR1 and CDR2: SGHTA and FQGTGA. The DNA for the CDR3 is TGTGCCAGCAGCTTGGGGGACTCCGCCTTCACAGATACGCAGTATTTT. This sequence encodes CASSLGDSAFTDTQYF.

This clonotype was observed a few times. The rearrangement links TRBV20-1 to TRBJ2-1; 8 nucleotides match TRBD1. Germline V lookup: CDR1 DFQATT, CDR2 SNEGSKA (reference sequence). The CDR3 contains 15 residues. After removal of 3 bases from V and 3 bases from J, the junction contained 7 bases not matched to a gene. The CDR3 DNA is TGCAGTGCTAGGTGGAGGACAGGGAGCTACAATGAGCAGTTCTTC. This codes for CSARWRTGSYNEQFF.

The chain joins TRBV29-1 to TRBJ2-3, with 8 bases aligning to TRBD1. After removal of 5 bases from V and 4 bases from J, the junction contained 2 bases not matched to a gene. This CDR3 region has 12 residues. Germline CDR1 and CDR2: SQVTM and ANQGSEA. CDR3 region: CSVQGAADTQYF. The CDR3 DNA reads TGCAGCGTTCAGGGGGCTGCAGATACGCAGTATTTT.

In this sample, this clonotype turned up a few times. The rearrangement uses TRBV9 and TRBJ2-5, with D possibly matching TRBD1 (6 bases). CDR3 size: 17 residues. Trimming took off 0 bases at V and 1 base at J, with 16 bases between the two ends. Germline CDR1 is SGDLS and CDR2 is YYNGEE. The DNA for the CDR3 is TGTGCCAGCAGCGTAGAACCCTCGGGACATTTCCAAGAGACCCAGTACTTC. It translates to CASSVEPSGHFQETQYF.

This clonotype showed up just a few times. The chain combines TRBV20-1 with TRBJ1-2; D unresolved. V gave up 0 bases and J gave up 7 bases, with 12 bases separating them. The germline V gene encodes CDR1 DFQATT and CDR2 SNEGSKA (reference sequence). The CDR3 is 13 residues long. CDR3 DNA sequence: TGCAGTGCTAGAGATGGCCGGTTCGGTGGCTACACCTTC. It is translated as CSARDGRFGGYTF.

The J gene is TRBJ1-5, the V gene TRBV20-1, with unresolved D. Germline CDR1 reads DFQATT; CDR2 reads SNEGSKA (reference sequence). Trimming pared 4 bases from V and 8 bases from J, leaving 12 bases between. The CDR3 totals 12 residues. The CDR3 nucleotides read TGCAGTGCTACCCGAGCCGGGAAGCCCCAGCATTTT. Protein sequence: CSATRAGKPQHF.

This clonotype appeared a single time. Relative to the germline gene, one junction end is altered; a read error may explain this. The chain's CDR3 is CSARSGDGHTF. CDR3 nucleotides: TGCAGTGCTAGATCCGGGGATGGCCACACCTTC. The V gene is TRBV20-1, the J gene TRBJ1-2; D is unresolved. CDR1 is DFQATT and CDR2 is SNEGSKA in the germline V gene (reference sequence). CDR3 length: 11 amino acids.

The CDR3 region is CSTGNAYEQYF. CDR3 nucleotide sequence: TGCAGCACAGGGAACGCCTACGAGCAGTACTTC. This chain joins TRBV20-1 and TRBJ2-7; the D gene is possibly TRBD1 (6 bases). CDR3 length equals 11 residues. From germline, CDR1 is DFQATT and CDR2 SNEGSKA (reference sequence).

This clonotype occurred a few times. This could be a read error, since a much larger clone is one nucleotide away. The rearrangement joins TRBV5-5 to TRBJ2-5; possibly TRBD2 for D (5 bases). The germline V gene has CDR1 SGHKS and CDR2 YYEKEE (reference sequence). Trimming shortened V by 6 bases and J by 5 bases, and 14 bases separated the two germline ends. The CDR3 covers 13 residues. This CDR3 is CASTAGSLETQYF. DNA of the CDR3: TGTGCCAGCACCGCGGGTAGTCTCGAGACCCAGTACTTC.

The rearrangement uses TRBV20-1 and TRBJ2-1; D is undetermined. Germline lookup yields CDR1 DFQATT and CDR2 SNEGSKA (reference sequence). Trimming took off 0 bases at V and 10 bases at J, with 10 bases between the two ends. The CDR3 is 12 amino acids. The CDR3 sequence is CSARDFLPEQFF. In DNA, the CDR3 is TGCAGTGCTAGAGATTTCCTCCCGGAGCAGTTCTTC.

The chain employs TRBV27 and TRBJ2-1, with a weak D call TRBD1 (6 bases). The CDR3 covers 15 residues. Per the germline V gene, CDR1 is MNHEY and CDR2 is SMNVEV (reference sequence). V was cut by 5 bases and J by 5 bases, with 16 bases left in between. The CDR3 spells CASSPGVVGDNEQFF. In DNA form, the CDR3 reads TGTGCCAGCAGTCCAGGGGTAGTGGGAGACAATGAGCAGTTCTTC.

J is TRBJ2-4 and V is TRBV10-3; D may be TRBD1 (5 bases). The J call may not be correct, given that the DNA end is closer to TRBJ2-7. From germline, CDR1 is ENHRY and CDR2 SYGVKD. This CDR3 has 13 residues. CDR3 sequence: CAIRISTDHEQYF. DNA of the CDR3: TGTGCCATCAGGATTTCGACAGACCACGAGCAGTACTTC.

CDR3 amino acids: CATSFLGRLTF. The CDR3 DNA reads TGTGCCACCAGCTTTCTAGGACGGCTCACCTTC. The rearrangement uses TRBV15 and TRBJ1-2; D gene ambiguous. Germline lookup yields CDR1 LNHNV and CDR2 YYDKDF (reference sequence). The length of the CDR3 is 11 residues. The germline V and J ends were trimmed by 5 bases and 13 bases, with 14 bases remaining between them.

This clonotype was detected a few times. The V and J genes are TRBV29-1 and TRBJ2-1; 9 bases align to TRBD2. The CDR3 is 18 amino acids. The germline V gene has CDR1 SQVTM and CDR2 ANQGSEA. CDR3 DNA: TGCATGGTTAACGGCGGGAGGCCATCAGCGGGGGGTGAGAATGAGCAGTTCTTC. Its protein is CMVNGGRPSAGGENEQFF.

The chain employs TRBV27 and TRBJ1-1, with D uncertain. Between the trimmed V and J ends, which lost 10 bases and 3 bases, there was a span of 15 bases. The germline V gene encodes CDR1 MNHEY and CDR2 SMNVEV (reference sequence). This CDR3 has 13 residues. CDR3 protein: CATRDITYTEAFF. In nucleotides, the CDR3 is TGTGCCACCCGAGACATAACCTACACTGAAGCTTTCTTT.

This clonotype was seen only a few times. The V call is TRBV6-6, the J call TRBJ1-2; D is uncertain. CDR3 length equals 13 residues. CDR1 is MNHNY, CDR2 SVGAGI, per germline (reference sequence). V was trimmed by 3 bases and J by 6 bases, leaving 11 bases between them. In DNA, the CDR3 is TGTGCCAGCAGTTATCGCCCGCACCATGGCTACACCTTC. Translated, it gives CASSYRPHHGYTF.

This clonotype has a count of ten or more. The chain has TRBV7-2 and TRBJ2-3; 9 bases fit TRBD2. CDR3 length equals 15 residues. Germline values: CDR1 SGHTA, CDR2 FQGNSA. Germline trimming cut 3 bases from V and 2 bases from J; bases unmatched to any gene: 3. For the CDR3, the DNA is TGTGCCAGCAGCTTTAGCGGGGGCCACACAGATACGCAGTATTTT. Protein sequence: CASSFSGGHTDTQYF.